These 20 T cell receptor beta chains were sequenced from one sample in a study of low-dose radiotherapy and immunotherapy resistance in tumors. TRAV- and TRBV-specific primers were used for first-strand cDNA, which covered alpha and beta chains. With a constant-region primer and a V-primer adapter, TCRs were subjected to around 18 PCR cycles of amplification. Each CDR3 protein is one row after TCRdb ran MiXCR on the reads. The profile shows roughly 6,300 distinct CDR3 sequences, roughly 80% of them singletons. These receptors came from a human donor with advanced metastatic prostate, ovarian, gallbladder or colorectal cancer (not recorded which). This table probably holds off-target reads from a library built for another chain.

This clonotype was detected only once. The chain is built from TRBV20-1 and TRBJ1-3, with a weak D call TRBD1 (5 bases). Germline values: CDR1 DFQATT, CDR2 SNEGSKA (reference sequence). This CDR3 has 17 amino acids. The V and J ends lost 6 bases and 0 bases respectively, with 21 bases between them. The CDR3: CSATGTTWFGSGNTIYF. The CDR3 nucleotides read TGCAGTGCCACCGGGACGACTTGGTTTGGCTCTGGAAACACCATATATTTT.

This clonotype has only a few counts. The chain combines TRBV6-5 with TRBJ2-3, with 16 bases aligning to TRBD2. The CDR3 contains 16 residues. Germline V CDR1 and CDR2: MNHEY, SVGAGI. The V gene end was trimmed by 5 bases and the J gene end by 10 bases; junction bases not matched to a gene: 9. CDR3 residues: CASSPPGLAGGHAQYF. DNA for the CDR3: TGTGCCAGCAGTCCCCCGGGACTAGCGGGGGGGCATGCGCAGTATTTT.

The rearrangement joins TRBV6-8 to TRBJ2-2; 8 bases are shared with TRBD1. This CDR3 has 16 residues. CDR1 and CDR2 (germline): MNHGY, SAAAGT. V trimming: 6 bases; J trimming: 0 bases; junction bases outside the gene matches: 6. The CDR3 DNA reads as TGTGCCAGCAGAGGAGCAGGGGGCGCGAACACCGGGGAGCTGTTTTTT. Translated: CASRGAGGANTGELFF.

The CDR3 loop reads CASSLESQDRGSPLHF. The CDR3 coding sequence is TGCGCCAGCAGCCTCGAGTCGCAAGACAGGGGGTCACCCCTCCACTTT. The rearrangement links TRBV5-1 to TRBJ1-6, with 9 positions matching TRBD1. V lost 4 bases and J lost 10; bases outside the gene matches: 12. This CDR3 region has 16 residues. Germline V gene data show CDR1 as SGHRS and CDR2 as YFSETQ.

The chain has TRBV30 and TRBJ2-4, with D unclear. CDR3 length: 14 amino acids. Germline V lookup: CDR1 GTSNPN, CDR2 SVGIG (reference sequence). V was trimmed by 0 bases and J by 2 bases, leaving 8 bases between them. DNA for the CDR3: TGTGCCTGGAGTGTAGTAGGGACCAAAAACATTCAGTACTTC. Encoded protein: CAWSVVGTKNIQYF. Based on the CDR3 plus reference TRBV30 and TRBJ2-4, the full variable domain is SQTIHQWPATLVQPVGSPLSLECTVEGTSNPNLYWYRQAAGRGLQLLFYSVGIGQISSEVPQNLSASRPQDRQFILSSKKLLLSDSGFYLCAWSVVGTKNIQYFGAGTRLSVL.

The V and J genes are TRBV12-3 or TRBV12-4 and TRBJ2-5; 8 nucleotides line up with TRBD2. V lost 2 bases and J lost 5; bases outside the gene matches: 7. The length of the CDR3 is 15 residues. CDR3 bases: TGTGCCAGCAGTTTAACGAATAGCGGGGAGGAGACCCAGTACTTC. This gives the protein CASSLTNSGEETQYF.

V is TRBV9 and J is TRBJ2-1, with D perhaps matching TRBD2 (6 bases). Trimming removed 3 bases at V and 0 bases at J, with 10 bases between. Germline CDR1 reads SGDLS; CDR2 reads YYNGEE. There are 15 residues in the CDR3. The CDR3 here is CASSGYGSSYNEQFF. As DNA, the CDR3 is TGTGCCAGCAGCGGATACGGGAGCTCCTACAATGAGCAGTTCTTC.

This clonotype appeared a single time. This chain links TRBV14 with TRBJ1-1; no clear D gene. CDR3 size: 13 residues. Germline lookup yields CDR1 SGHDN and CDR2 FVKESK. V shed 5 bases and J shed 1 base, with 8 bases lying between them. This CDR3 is CASSSKRNTEAFF. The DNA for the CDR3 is TGTGCCAGCAGCTCCAAGAGGAACACTGAAGCTTTCTTT. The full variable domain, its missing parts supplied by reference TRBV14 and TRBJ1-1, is EAGVTQFPSHSVIEKGQTVTLRCDPISGHDNLYWYRRVMGKEIKFLLHFVKESKQDESGMPNNRFLAERTGGTYSTLKVQPAELEDSGVYFCASSSKRNTEAFFGQGTRLTVV.

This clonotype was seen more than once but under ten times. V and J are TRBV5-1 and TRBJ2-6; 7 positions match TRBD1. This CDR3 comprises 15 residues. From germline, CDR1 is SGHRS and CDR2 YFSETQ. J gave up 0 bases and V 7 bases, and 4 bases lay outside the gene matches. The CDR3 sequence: CASGDRNSGANVLTF. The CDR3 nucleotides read TGCGCCAGCGGGGACAGAAACTCTGGGGCCAACGTCCTGACTTTC.

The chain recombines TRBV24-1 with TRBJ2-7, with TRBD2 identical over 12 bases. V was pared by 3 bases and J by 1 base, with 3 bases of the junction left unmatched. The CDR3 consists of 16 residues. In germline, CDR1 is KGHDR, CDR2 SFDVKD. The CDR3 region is CATSDAGTSGSYEQYF. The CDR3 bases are TGTGCCACCAGTGATGCCGGGACTAGCGGGTCCTACGAGCAGTACTTC.

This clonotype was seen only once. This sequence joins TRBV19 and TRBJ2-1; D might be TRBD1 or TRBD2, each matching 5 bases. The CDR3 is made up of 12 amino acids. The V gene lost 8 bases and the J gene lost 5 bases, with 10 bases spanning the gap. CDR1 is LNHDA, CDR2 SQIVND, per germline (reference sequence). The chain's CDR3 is CASRDGHNEQFF. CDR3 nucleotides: TGTGCCAGTCGGGACGGCCACAATGAGCAGTTCTTC.

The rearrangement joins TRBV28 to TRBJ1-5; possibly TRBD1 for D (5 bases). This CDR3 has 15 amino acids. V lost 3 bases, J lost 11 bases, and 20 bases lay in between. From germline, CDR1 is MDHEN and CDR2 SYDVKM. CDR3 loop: CASSFTQARGRSQHF. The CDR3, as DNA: TGTGCCAGCAGTTTCACGCAGGCACGGGGGAGGTCCCAGCATTTT.

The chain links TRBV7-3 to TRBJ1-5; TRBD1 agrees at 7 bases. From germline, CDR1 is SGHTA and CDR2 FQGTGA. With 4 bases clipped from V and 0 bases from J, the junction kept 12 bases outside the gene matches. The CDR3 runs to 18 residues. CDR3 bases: TGTGCCAGCAGCTGCATTGACAGGGTCTCCTATAGCAATCAGCCCCAGCATTTT. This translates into CASSCIDRVSYSNQPQHF.

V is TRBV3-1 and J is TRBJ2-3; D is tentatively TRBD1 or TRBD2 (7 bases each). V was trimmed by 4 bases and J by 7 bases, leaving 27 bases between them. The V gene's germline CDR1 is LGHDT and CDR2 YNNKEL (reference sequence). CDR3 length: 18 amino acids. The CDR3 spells CASSRQGAGLLLTNTQYF. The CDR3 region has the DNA TGTGCCAGCAGCCGACAGGGAGCGGGACTCCTTCTTACAAATACGCAGTATTTT.

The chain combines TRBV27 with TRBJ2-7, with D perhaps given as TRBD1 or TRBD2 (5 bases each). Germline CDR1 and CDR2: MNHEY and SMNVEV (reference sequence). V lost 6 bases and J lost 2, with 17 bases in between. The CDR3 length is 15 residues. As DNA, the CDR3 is TGTGCCAGCAGACCTGGGGGACCGGACCCCTACGAGCAGTACTTC. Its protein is CASRPGGPDPYEQYF.

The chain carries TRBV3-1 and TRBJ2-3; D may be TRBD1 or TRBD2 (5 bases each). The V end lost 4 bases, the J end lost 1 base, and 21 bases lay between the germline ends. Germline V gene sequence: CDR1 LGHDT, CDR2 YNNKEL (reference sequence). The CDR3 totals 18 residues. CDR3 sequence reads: CASSRQFPRVGRTDTQYF. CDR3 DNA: TGTGCCAGCAGCCGCCAGTTTCCGCGGGTGGGGCGCACAGATACGCAGTATTTT.

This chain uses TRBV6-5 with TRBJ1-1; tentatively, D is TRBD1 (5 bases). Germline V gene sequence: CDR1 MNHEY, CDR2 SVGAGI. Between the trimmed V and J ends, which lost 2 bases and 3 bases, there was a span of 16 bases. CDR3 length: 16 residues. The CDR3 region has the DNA TGTGCCAGCAGTTACCCTAAAGAGGGGCTGGACACTGAAGCTTTCTTT. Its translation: CASSYPKEGLDTEAFF.

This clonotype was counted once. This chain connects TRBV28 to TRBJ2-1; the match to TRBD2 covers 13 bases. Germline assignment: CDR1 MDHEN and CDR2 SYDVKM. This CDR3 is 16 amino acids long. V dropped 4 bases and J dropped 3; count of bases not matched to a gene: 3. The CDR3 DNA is TGTGCCAGCAGTTCACTAGCGGGAGGGTTCTACAATGAGCAGTTCTTC. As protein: CASSSLAGGFYNEQFF.

The CDR3 DNA reads TGTGCCAGCAGCTTCGCACGCGACGAGCAGTACTTC. Encoded protein: CASSFARDEQYF. The V call is TRBV5-6, the J call TRBJ2-7; D gene uncertain. Trimming removed 2 bases from V and 5 bases from J, with 8 bases in between. This CDR3 region has 12 residues. Germline V lookup: CDR1 SGHDT, CDR2 YYEEEE.

CDR3 region: CASGRQGSYNEQFF. The DNA of the CDR3 is TGTGCCAGCGGAAGACAGGGTAGCTACAATGAGCAGTTCTTC. The rearrangement uses TRBV12-3 or TRBV12-4 and TRBJ2-1; 7 bases agree with TRBD1. After removal of 8 bases from V and 3 bases from J, the junction contained 7 bases not matched to a gene. The CDR3 has 14 amino acids.